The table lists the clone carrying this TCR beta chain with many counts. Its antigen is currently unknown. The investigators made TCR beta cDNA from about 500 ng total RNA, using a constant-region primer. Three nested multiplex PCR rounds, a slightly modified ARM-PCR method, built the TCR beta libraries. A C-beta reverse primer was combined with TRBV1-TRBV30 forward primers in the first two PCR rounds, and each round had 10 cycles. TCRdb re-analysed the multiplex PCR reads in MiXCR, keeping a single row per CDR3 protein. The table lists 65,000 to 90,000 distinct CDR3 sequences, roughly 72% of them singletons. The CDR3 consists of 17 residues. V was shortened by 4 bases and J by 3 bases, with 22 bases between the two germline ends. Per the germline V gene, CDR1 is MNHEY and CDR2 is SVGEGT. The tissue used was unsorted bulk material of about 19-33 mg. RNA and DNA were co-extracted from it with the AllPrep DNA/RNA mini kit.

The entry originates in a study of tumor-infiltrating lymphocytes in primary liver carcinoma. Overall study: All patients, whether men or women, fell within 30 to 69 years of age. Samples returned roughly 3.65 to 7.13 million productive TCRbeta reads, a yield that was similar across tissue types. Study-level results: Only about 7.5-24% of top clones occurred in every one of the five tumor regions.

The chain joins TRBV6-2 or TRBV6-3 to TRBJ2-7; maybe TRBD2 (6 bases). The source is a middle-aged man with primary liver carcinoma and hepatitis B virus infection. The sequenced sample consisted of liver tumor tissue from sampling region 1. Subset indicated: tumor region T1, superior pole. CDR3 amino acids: CASSSSAGSLRGYEQYF. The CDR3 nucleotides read TGTGCCAGCAGTTCTAGCGCGGGATCTCTGCGGGGCTACGAGCAGTACTTC.